Each of the 26 T cell receptor beta chains below was sequenced from the same sample in a study of cytomegalovirus exposure and HLA in healthy donors. With 60 Vbeta and 13 Jbeta primers, the PCR was carried out. Produced via immunoSEQ multiplex PCR; TCRdb's table is partial and in-frame only. The repertoire holds approximately 100,000 clones, over 70% seen once, with about 4.1% in the top ten. The sequencing input was PBMCs. The receptors derive from a man over 45 in good health and CMV-seropositive.

The chain employs TRBV5-4 and TRBJ2-5, with 8 bases aligning to TRBD1. Trimming removed 3 bases from V and 14 bases from J; junction bases left unmatched: 15. In germline, CDR1 is SGHNT, CDR2 YYREEE (reference sequence). This CDR3 contains 14 residues. The chain's CDR3 is CASSSKDRAQEHYF. The CDR3 DNA sequence: TGTGCCAGCAGCTCCAAGGACAGGGCGCAGGAACATTACTTC.

This chain connects TRBV2 to TRBJ2-3, with D uncertain. The CDR3 extends over 14 amino acids. The ends were cut back, 3 bases at V and 0 bases at J, with 7 bases in the middle. Germline-derived CDR1 and CDR2 are SNHLY and FYNNEI. The CDR3 is CASSDGYSTDTQYF. The CDR3 nucleotides read TGTGCCAGCAGTGACGGTTATAGCACAGATACGCAGTATTTT. The full variable domain, rest sourced from reference TRBV2 and TRBJ2-3, is EPEVTQTPSHQVTQMGQEVILRCVPISNHLYFYWYRQILGQKVEFLVSFYNNEISEKSEIFDDQFSVERPDGSNFTLKIRSTKLEDSAMYFCASSDGYSTDTQYFGPGTRLTVL.

The rearrangement joins TRBV18 to TRBJ1-1; no firm D call. Trimming pared 6 bases from V and 6 bases from J, leaving 14 bases between. Germline-derived CDR1 and CDR2 are KGHSH and LQKENI. CDR3 length equals 13 residues. CDR3: CASSPSLGSEAFF. The CDR3 region has the DNA TGTGCCAGCTCGCCCAGTCTTGGCTCTGAAGCTTTCTTT.

The J gene is TRBJ2-4, the V gene TRBV5-5; 7 bases map to TRBD1. Germline assignment: CDR1 SGHKS and CDR2 YYEKEE (reference sequence). The CDR3 runs 16 residues. V gave up 5 bases and J gave up 1 base; unmatched junction bases: 9. The CDR3, as DNA: TGTGCCAGCAGACAAACGCTGACAGGGGCCAAAAACATTCAGTACTTC. Its protein is CASRQTLTGAKNIQYF.

This chain connects TRBV28 to TRBJ2-7; tentative D call: TRBD1 (5 bases). V gave up 7 bases and J gave up 1 base, with 20 bases separating them. Germline V gene lookup returns CDR1 MDHEN and CDR2 SYDVKM. The CDR3 totals 16 residues. CDR3 sequence: CASTSGGAELSYEQYF. The CDR3 region has the DNA TGTGCCAGCACCTCCGGTGGGGCAGAGCTTTCCTACGAGCAGTACTTC.

This clone was recorded a few times. This chain connects TRBV7-8 to TRBJ2-3; D unclear. The germline CDR1 and CDR2 sequences are SGHVS and FQNEAQ. The V end was cut by 5 bases, the J end by 0 bases, with 9 bases between. CDR3 length: 14 residues. The CDR3: CASSPHRSTDTQYF. For the CDR3, the DNA is TGTGCCAGCAGCCCCCATCGGAGCACAGATACGCAGTATTTT.

This chain uses TRBV25-1 with TRBJ2-5; D perhaps matches TRBD2 (5 bases). Germline-derived CDR1 and CDR2 are MGHDK and SYGVNS. This CDR3 is 15 amino acids long. The V and J ends lost 1 base and 1 base respectively, with 10 bases between them. The CDR3 DNA follows: TGTGCCAGCAGTGAATGGGTGGGGAGCCAAGAGACCCAGTACTTC. Residues: CASSEWVGSQETQYF.

The chain links TRBV27 to TRBJ2-1; 7 bases are shared with TRBD1. Germline V gene lookup returns CDR1 MNHEY and CDR2 SMNVEV (reference sequence). Trimming cost V 8 bases and J 3 bases; bases outside gene matches: 4. The CDR3 sequence is 13 residues long. CDR3 nucleotides: TGTGCCAGCCGGGACAGATACTACAATGAGCAGTTCTTC. It yields the protein CASRDRYYNEQFF.

The V and J genes are TRBV19 and TRBJ2-5, with 8 bases lining up with TRBD1. J was trimmed by 6 bases and V by 4 bases; bases with no gene match: 10. This CDR3 has 15 amino acids. CDR1 LNHDA and CDR2 SQIVND come from the germline V gene (reference sequence). CDR3 DNA sequence: TGTGCCAGTAGTAACGGACAGGGATCAGAGCAGACCCAGTACTTC. It encodes CASSNGQGSEQTQYF.

J is TRBJ2-2 and V is TRBV27; D perhaps matches TRBD1 (5 bases). Germline values: CDR1 MNHEY, CDR2 SMNVEV (reference sequence). Trimming cost V 7 bases and J 5 bases, with 11 bases left between them. This CDR3 has 13 residues. CDR3 residues: CASTRVGTGELFF. CDR3 nucleotides: TGTGCCAGCACCAGGGTAGGGACCGGGGAGCTGTTTTTT.

This clone has a handful of counts. The chain recombines TRBV18 with TRBJ1-5, with 10 bases lining up with TRBD1. After removal of 6 bases from V and 5 bases from J, the junction contained 7 bases not matched to a gene. CDR1 and CDR2 (germline): KGHSH, LQKENI. CDR3 size: 15 residues. The CDR3: CASSFGTGVDQPQHF. The CDR3 DNA reads as TGTGCCAGCTCGTTTGGGACAGGGGTGGATCAGCCCCAGCATTTT.

CDR3 coding DNA: TGCGCCAGCAGCTTGGAAGGGGGCAATCAGCCCCAGCATTTT. Translated, it gives CASSLEGGNQPQHF. The rearrangement links TRBV5-1 to TRBJ1-5; maybe TRBD1 (5 bases). Trimming took 0 bases from V and 2 from J, leaving 6 bases between them. This CDR3 contains 14 residues. Germline V gives CDR1 SGHRS, CDR2 YFSETQ.

A note on this clone: Within the sample, other DNA sequences also encode this same CDR3. The chain has TRBV11-2 and TRBJ2-7; TRBD1 matches 8 bases. Trimming removed 4 bases from V and 3 bases from J; junction bases left unmatched: 2. The CDR3 sequence is 13 residues long. Germline CDR1 is SGHAT and CDR2 is FQNNGV. The CDR3: CASSSGQGYEQYF. CDR3 bases: TGTGCCAGCAGCTCCGGACAGGGCTACGAGCAGTACTTC.

The rearrangement links TRBV4-2 to TRBJ1-1, with D possibly matching TRBD1 (6 bases). CDR3 size: 18 residues. V gave up 1 base and J gave up 0 bases, with 18 bases separating them. Germline V gene sequence: CDR1 LGHNA, CDR2 YNFKEQ. The CDR3 here is CASSQVGGRMTMNTEAFF. In DNA form, the CDR3 reads TGTGCCAGCAGCCAAGTTGGGGGCCGGATGACTATGAACACTGAAGCTTTCTTT.

The V and J genes are TRBV28 and TRBJ2-3; D not certain. CDR1 MDHEN and CDR2 SYDVKM come from the germline V gene. V was trimmed by 7 bases and J by 2 bases, leaving 10 bases between them. The CDR3 runs to 13 residues. CDR3 residues: CASTNSDTDTQYF. The CDR3 coding sequence is TGTGCCAGCACGAACAGTGACACAGATACGCAGTATTTT.

This clone has more than one count but fewer than ten. The chain links TRBV4-1 to TRBJ2-2; D possibly corresponds to TRBD2 (5 bases). This CDR3 is built from 15 residues. Germline-derived CDR1 and CDR2 are MGHRA and YSYEKL. The V end was cut by 4 bases, the J end by 2 bases, with 11 bases between. CDR3 loop: CASSLLADNTGELFF. In nucleotides, the CDR3 is TGCGCCAGCAGCCTCCTAGCAGATAACACCGGGGAGCTGTTTTTT.

This clone was seen only once. At the DNA level, this CDR3 is encoded by other sequences in the same sample as well. The chain carries TRBV7-9 and TRBJ2-1, with 10 positions matching TRBD2. The length of the CDR3 is 15 residues. Germline CDR1 and CDR2: SEHNR and FQNEAQ (reference sequence). Trimming cost V 1 base and J 7 bases; bases outside gene matches: 4. The CDR3 nucleotides read TGTGCCAGCAGCTTAGGAGCTAGCGGGAGTAATGAGCAGTTCTTC. This codes for CASSLGASGSNEQFF.

As regards this clone: Compared with germline, one end of the junction differs, possibly owing to a read error. The chain is built from TRBV7-9 and TRBJ1-1, with D unclear. The CDR3 is 15 residues long. Germline V CDR1 and CDR2: SEHNR, FQNEAQ (reference sequence). The chain's CDR3 is CSSSPSVESSTEAFF. CDR3 coding DNA: TGTTCCAGCAGCCCCTCGGTAGAAAGCTCCACTGAAGCTTTCTTT.

The V and J genes are TRBV19 and TRBJ1-4; the D is unclear. Germline loops: CDR1 LNHDA, CDR2 SQIVND (reference sequence). V was shortened by 4 bases and J by 2 bases, with 8 bases between the two germline ends. This CDR3 comprises 14 residues. The CDR3 loop is CASSTTVTNEKLFF. The CDR3 DNA is TGTGCCAGTAGTACAACAGTGACTAATGAAAAACTGTTTTTT.

The chain has TRBV7-3 and TRBJ2-7; 10 bases map to TRBD2. After removal of 2 bases from V and 5 bases from J, the junction contained 6 bases not matched to a gene. CDR3 length equals 15 residues. Germline CDR1 SGHTA, CDR2 FQGTGA. Here the CDR3 DNA reads TGTGCCAGCAGCTTACGGCTAGCGGGAGTCCACGAGCAGTACTTC. This codes for CASSLRLAGVHEQYF.

The rearrangement uses TRBV30 and TRBJ2-1; 9 bases are shared with TRBD1. Germline loops: CDR1 GTSNPN, CDR2 SVGIG (reference sequence). V was pared by 3 bases and J by 6 bases, with 3 bases of the junction left unmatched. This CDR3 has 13 residues. CDR3 region: CAWSLQGANEQFF. The CDR3 region has the DNA TGTGCCTGGAGCTTACAGGGGGCCAATGAGCAGTTCTTC.

This chain uses TRBV2 with TRBJ2-1, with 9 bases aligning to TRBD2. The junction had 3 bases not matched to a gene; V was cut back by 4 bases and J by 5 bases. This CDR3 comprises 14 residues. CDR1 is SNHLY, CDR2 FYNNEI, per germline. The CDR3 loop reads CASSVSSGDNEQFF. The CDR3 region has the DNA TGTGCCAGCAGTGTCTCTAGCGGGGACAATGAGCAGTTCTTC.

This clone is a singleton in its sample. The chain uses TRBV7-6 and TRBJ2-7; D gene ambiguous. Trimming took 2 bases from V and 5 from J, leaving 10 bases between them. The CDR3 loop spans 13 amino acids. The germline V gene encodes CDR1 SGHVS and CDR2 FNYEAQ. CDR3 region: CASSLSLADEQYF. In nucleotides, the CDR3 is TGTGCCAGCAGCTTAAGTTTGGCTGACGAGCAGTACTTC.

The chain is built from TRBV19 and TRBJ2-7, with a possible D match to TRBD1 (5 bases). Trimming took 2 bases from V and 3 from J, leaving 14 bases between them. Per the germline V gene, CDR1 is LNHDA and CDR2 is SQIVND (reference sequence). The CDR3 is 15 residues long. The CDR3 here is CASSIKQGNFYEQYF. The CDR3 DNA follows: TGTGCCAGTAGTATAAAGCAGGGAAACTTCTACGAGCAGTACTTC.

The chain carries TRBV28 and TRBJ2-7; 11 nucleotides line up with TRBD1. The CDR3 sequence is 14 residues long. Germline CDR1 MDHEN, CDR2 SYDVKM. Losses at the gene ends were 8 bases for V and 3 bases for J; bases not matched to a gene: 6. CDR3 sequence (DNA): TGTGCCAGCGATCCGGGACAGGGGGTCTACGAGCAGTACTTC. Its protein product is CASDPGQGVYEQYF. Full variable domain (rest looked up from reference TRBV28 and TRBJ2-7): DVKVTQSSRYLVKRTGEKVFLECVQDMDHENMFWYRQDPGLGLRLIYFSYDVKMKEKGDIPEGYSVSREKKERFSLILESASTNQTSMYLCASDPGQGVYEQYFGPGTRLTVT.

This rearrangement joins TRBV11-2 to TRBJ2-1; TRBD2 matches 15 bases. The J segment lost 10 bases and the V segment lost 5 bases, leaving 6 bases of the junction unmatched. This CDR3 has 15 amino acids. Germline V gene sequence: CDR1 SGHAT, CDR2 FQNNGV. This CDR3 is CASSRWGTSGGEQFF. The CDR3 DNA sequence: TGTGCCAGCAGCCGATGGGGGACTAGCGGGGGGGAGCAGTTCTTC. The variable domain in full, with the rest retrieved from reference TRBV11-2 and TRBJ2-1, is EAGVAQSPRYKIIEKRQSVAFWCNPISGHATLYWYQQILGQGPKLLIQFQNNGVVDDSQLPKDRFSAERLKGVDSTLKIQPAKLEDSAVYLCASSRWGTSGGEQFFGPGTRLTVL.